The present entry profiles one T cell receptor (beta chain) with its context. The antigen remains undetermined. Sequencing was performed with immunoSEQ multiplex PCR; in TCRdb, only in-frame clones are kept and a portion is missing. The repertoire includes more than 12,000 clones, more than 75% of them detected once, and around 13% sits in the top ten. These data belong to a study of T cell clonotyping in hematopoietic cell transplantation. Notes on the study in general: Recipient TCR diversity dropped after transplant; expanded clonotypes rose from day 30 to 180. Few recipient clonotypes overlapped donors; over 97% were de novo at given depth. CD4 and CD8 repertoire contributions could not be separated without sorting.

Germline CDR1 and CDR2: LGHNA and YNFKEQ. The CDR3 is 16 amino acids. The V and J ends lost 1 base and 4 bases, in that order; junction bases with no gene match: 4. Samples: about 28 days before transplant, then days 30, 100 and 180 after. The chain is built from TRBV4-2 and TRBJ2-3; 11 nucleotides line up with TRBD2. Here the sequenced sample was PBMCs, taken 100 days after allogeneic stem cell transplant. The source of this sequence is a male patient between 45 and 59 years old who had an allogeneic stem cell transplant from an unrelated donor, so T cells may come from the graft donor. Some clones in this sample may be carry-over from other donors' samples. CDR3 DNA sequence: TGTGCCAGCAGCCAAGGGGTAGCGGGGGGGCCAGATACGCAGTATTTT. Protein: CASSQGVAGGPDTQYF.